This is a list of T cell receptor beta chains from one sample in a study of shared clonotypes between healthy human individuals. Libraries were prepared by immunoSEQ multiplex PCR; TCRdb keeps only in-frame clonotypes and omits some of them. This table holds over 100,000 clones, around 65% found once. Sequenced input: memory CD8+ T cells sorted from blood. These receptors originate from a woman in her thirties in good health. CDR3s include the opening cysteine and the closing phenylalanine or tryptophan. A D gene is named only where the DNA matches it firmly. Clone size is given for some rows only: seen once, a few or many times, or a class if the clone is expanded.

v_call,clone_size,d_call,j_call,cdr3_nt,cdr3_aa
TRBV10-3,-,-,TRBJ1-1,TGTGCCATCCCCCAGAGCCTGAACACTGAAGCTTTCTTT,CAIPQSLNTEAFF
TRBV7-6,-,-,TRBJ1-5,TGTGCCAGCAGCTTATCGGCAGGAAATAGCAATCAGCCCCAGCATTTT,CASSLSAGNSNQPQHF
TRBV6-5,-,-,TRBJ2-5,TGTGCCAGCAGTCCGCGTGGGGAGCCCCAAGAGACCCAGTACTTC,CASSPRGEPQETQYF
TRBV25-1,-,-,TRBJ2-4,TGTGCCAGCAGCCCGGGGAGCGACGACAAAAACATTCAGTACTTC,CASSPGSDDKNIQYF
TRBV7-9,-,TRBD1,TRBJ1-1,TGTGCCAGCAGCTTCACAGGGGTCGGTGAAGCTTTCTTT,CASSFTGVGEAFF
TRBV29-1,-,-,TRBJ1-2,TGCAGCGTTGAAGAGTTGCAGTGGGGCTACTATGGCTACACCTTC,CSVEELQWGYYGYTF
TRBV16,few,-,TRBJ2-7,TGTGCCAGCAGCCAGCAGAATAACCGGGCCCCCTACGAGCAGTACTTC,CASSQQNNRAPYEQYF
TRBV19,-,TRBD2,TRBJ2-7,TGTGCCAGTAGTCTTAGCGGGAGCAGGATCTACGAGCAGTACTTC,CASSLSGSRIYEQYF
TRBV5-1,-,-,TRBJ2-3,TGCGCCAGCAGCTCAAGAGAGGGGGGCGGATACGCAGATACGCAGTATTTT,CASSSREGGGYADTQYF
TRBV15,many,TRBD1,TRBJ2-3,TGTGCCACCAGGACAGGGGGAACGGACGCAGATACGCAGTATTTT,CATRTGGTDADTQYF